Listed below are T cell receptor beta chains from one sample, sequenced in a study of shared clonotypes between healthy human individuals. Measured with immunoSEQ multiplex PCR; TCRdb has only the in-frame clones, and not every one. The sample contains about 1.5 million clones, 95% to 99% of which appear only once. The sample consisted of naive CD4+ T cells sorted from blood. The receptor source for this set is a man in his thirties or forties in good health. The CDR3 runs from the conserved cysteine through the conserved F or W. D genes are given only for firm matches. Clone size appears in some rows only: once, few, many, or a class for an expanded clone.

size: .
D: .
J: TRBJ2-3
V: TRBV6-5
CDR3: CASSYSIGDPTDTQYF
DNA: TGTGCCAGCAGTTACTCGATCGGGGACCCCACAGATACGCAGTATTTT

size: .
D: TRBD2
J: TRBJ2-1
V: TRBV7-8
CDR3: CASSGTSGDNEQFF
DNA: TGTGCCAGCAGCGGGACTAGCGGAGACAATGAGCAGTTCTTC

size: .
D: .
J: TRBJ1-2
V: TRBV4-3
CDR3: CASTRSGQGTGQGYTF
DNA: TGCGCCAGCACCCGTTCAGGCCAGGGGACTGGGCAGGGCTACACCTTC

size: .
D: .
J: TRBJ2-2
V: TRBV10-3
CDR3: CAISEYGDSTGELFF
DNA: TGTGCCATCAGTGAGTACGGTGATAGCACCGGGGAGCTGTTTTTT

size: .
D: TRBD1
J: TRBJ2-3
V: TRBV18
CDR3: CASSPAGGVTDTQYF
DNA: TGTGCCAGCTCACCAGCAGGGGGCGTAACAGATACGCAGTATTTT

size: .
D: .
J: TRBJ2-3
V: TRBV27
CDR3: CASCSLVEDTQYF
DNA: TGTGCCAGCTGCTCCCTAGTGGAAGATACGCAGTATTTT

size: .
D: .
J: TRBJ1-3
V: TRBV5-6
CDR3: CASSNTGPYYSGNTIYF
DNA: TGTGCCAGCAGCAATACAGGGCCCTACTACTCTGGAAACACCATATATTTT

size: .
D: .
J: TRBJ2-1
V: TRBV5-1
CDR3: CASSLFGLNEQFF
DNA: TGCGCCAGCAGCTTGTTCGGCCTCAATGAGCAGTTCTTC

size: .
D: TRBD2
J: TRBJ2-3
V: TRBV18
CDR3: CASSPMPGRGQADTQYF
DNA: TGTGCCAGCTCGCCCATGCCGGGGAGGGGCCAGGCAGATACGCAGTATTTT

size: .
D: .
J: TRBJ2-7
V: TRBV7-6
CDR3: CASSIRQDPYYEQYF
DNA: TGTGCCAGCAGCATTCGACAGGATCCTTATTACGAGCAGTACTTC

size: once
D: .
J: TRBJ1-1
V: TRBV18
CDR3: CASSPPTGMNTEAFF
DNA: TGTGCCAGCTCACCCCCGACGGGCATGAACACTGAAGCTTTCTTT

size: .
D: TRBD1
J: TRBJ1-1
V: TRBV2
CDR3: CASSRTGLDTEAFF
DNA: TGTGCCAGCAGTCGGACAGGGTTGGACACTGAAGCTTTCTTT

size: .
D: .
J: TRBJ2-1
V: TRBV5-6
CDR3: CASSFVRGAYNEQFF
DNA: TGTGCCAGCAGCTTTGTCCGGGGGGCATACAATGAGCAGTTCTTC

size: .
D: .
J: TRBJ2-7
V: TRBV19
CDR3: CASSIDGGVSYEQYF
DNA: TGTGCCAGTAGTATAGACGGCGGGGTATCCTACGAGCAGTACTTC

size: .
D: .
J: TRBJ2-5
V: TRBV5-1
CDR3: CASRMGLEQETQYF
DNA: TGCGCCAGCAGGATGGGGTTGGAGCAAGAGACCCAGTACTTC

size: .
D: .
J: TRBJ2-7
V: TRBV15
CDR3: CATSVSSGYRDRRTGVPYEQYF
DNA: TGTGCCACCAGCGTAAGTTCCGGCTACCGGGACCGGAGGACGGGAGTTCCCTACGAGCAGTACTTC